The rows below give T cell receptor beta chains drawn from one sample of a study of the immune and genomic landscape of osteosarcoma. This table comes from immunoSEQ multiplex PCR, and its TCRdb copy is limited to in-frame clones, with some not included. Altogether several thousand clones are present, 71% being singletons, with the ten largest covering about a sixth. The sample was osteosarcoma tumor tissue from the femur. The receptors stem from a human donor with osteosarcoma. The CDR3 runs from the conserved cysteine through the conserved F or W. The order of the fields is D gene, J gene, V gene, CDR3 length, clone size, CDR3 DNA, CDR3 protein. A D gene is named only where the DNA matches it firmly. Rows may omit the clone size; those that give it use once, few, many or a size class.

-	TRBJ2-3	TRBV5-6	15	-	TGTGCCAGCAGCTTGTACGGGCTGCGCACAGATACGCAGTATTTT	CASSLYGLRTDTQYF
-	TRBJ2-6	TRBV5-4	17	-	TGTGCCAGCAGCACCGGACCGAGGCTCTCTGGGGCCAACGTCCTGACTTTC	CASSTGPRLSGANVLTF
-	TRBJ2-7	TRBV28	12	-	TGTGCCAGCCGGCCGGGCGGCCCGTGGCAGTACTTC	CASRPGGPWQYF
-	TRBJ2-7	TRBV28	13	-	TGTGCCAGCAATCCAGCGGGTCGCTACGAGCAGTACTTC	CASNPAGRYEQYF
TRBD1	TRBJ1-4	TRBV27	15	-	TGTGCCAGCAGTCCCACAGGGGGGATTCGCGGAAAACTGTTTTTT	CASSPTGGIRGKLFF
TRBD1	TRBJ2-2	TRBV11-1	14	-	TGTGCCAGCAGCTTAGAGACAGGGGCCGGGGAGCTGTTTTTT	CASSLETGAGELFF
-	TRBJ1-1	TRBV19	14	few	TGTGCCAGTAGTTGGACGGTAGAGAACACTGAAGCTTTCTTT	CASSWTVENTEAFF
TRBD2	TRBJ2-1	TRBV4-1	14	-	TGCGCCAGCAGCCAGGGACTAGGGTACAATGAGCAGTTCTTC	CASSQGLGYNEQFF
-	TRBJ1-2	TRBV28	11	-	TGTGCCAGCAGTAAGCGATATGGCTACACCTTC	CASSKRYGYTF
-	TRBJ2-2	TRBV7-3	12	large	TGTGCCAGCAGTCAGATAACCGGGGAGCTGTTTTTT	CASSQITGELFF
TRBD1	TRBJ2-5	TRBV19	15	-	TGTGCCAGTAGTAATAGCAGGGGGCATGTAGAGACCCAGTACTTC	CASSNSRGHVETQYF
TRBD1	TRBJ1-5	TRBV7-8	14	few	TGTGCCAGCACCGGGGGACAGGGGGGCGGTGAGAAGCATTTT	CASTGGQGGGEKHF
-	TRBJ2-1	TRBV19	13	-	TGTGCCAGTAGTGTTGGGACCTACAATGAGCAGTTCTTC	CASSVGTYNEQFF
TRBD2	TRBJ2-1	TRBV6-1	15	once	TGTGCCAGCAAGCGGACTAGCGGGAGTAACAATGAGCAGTTCTTC	CASKRTSGSNNEQFF
TRBD1	TRBJ1-2	TRBV29-1	12	few	TGCAGCGTTGCGGACAGGTTCGGCGGCTACACCTTC	CSVADRFGGYTF
TRBD1	TRBJ2-7	TRBV4-2	15	-	TGTGCCAGCAGCTCAGGACAGGATCTTTCCTACGAGCAGTACTTC	CASSSGQDLSYEQYF
-	TRBJ2-1	TRBV7-9	13	-	TGTGCCAGCAGCTGGGGGCAGGGCCATGAGCAGTTCTTC	CASSWGQGHEQFF
-	TRBJ1-3	TRBV9	18	-	TGTGCCAGCAGCGAGGGACGTATGGGCCCGAACTCTGGAAACACCATATATTTT	CASSEGRMGPNSGNTIYF
TRBD1	TRBJ1-2	TRBV15	18	-	TGTGCCACCAGCAGAGCTCTCTTCGAACAGGGGGGTAACTATGGCTACACCTTC	CATSRALFEQGGNYGYTF
TRBD1	TRBJ2-1	TRBV19	17	-	TGTGCCAGTAGTATTTCGGAGGGGGACAGGGGTGTGTATGAGCAGTTCTTC	CASSISEGDRGVYEQFF
TRBD2	TRBJ2-5	TRBV4-1	15	-	TGCGCCAGCAGCCCGACTAGCGGAATGCAAGAGACCCAGTACTTC	CASSPTSGMQETQYF
TRBD1	TRBJ1-2	TRBV5-8	16	-	TGTGCCAGCAGCCAGAGACAGACCGGGACAGGGAATGGCTACACCTTC	CASSQRQTGTGNGYTF
TRBD2	TRBJ2-1	TRBV7-9	15	-	TGTGCCAGCAGCTTCGAGGGACTAGCGGGAGGGCCGGGGTTCTTC	CASSFEGLAGGPGFF
-	TRBJ2-7	TRBV30	11	-	TGTGCCTGGGACTCTTCTAGCCGGCAGTACTTC	CAWDSSSRQYF
TRBD2	TRBJ2-3	TRBV7-8	15	-	TGTGCCAGCAGCTTAGCGGGAGGGCCATCAGATACGCAGTATTTT	CASSLAGGPSDTQYF
-	TRBJ1-3	TRBV4-3	16	-	TGCGCCAGCAGCCAAACGAAGTACAGGGCTGGAAACACCATATATTTT	CASSQTKYRAGNTIYF
-	TRBJ1-1	TRBV6-5	11	-	TGTGCCAGCAGGAGGGACACTGAAGCTTTCTTT	CASRRDTEAFF
-	TRBJ2-1	TRBV11-3	15	-	TGTGCCAGCAGCTTAGATGGGTCGTCTTACAATGAGCAGTTCTTC	CASSLDGSSYNEQFF
-	TRBJ2-5	TRBV5-4	15	-	TGTGCCAGCAGCTTCATGGGAATAGGGCAAGAGACCCAGTACTTC	CASSFMGIGQETQYF
-	TRBJ2-2	TRBV11-3	14	-	TGTGCCAGCAGCCCCGCAAGGTGGGCCGGGGAGCTGTTTTTT	CASSPARWAGELFF
-	TRBJ2-6	TRBV7-2	16	few	TGTGCCAGCAGAACATCCCCCGGGACACGGGGGGAGGGGGGGACTTTC	CASRTSPGTRGEGGTF
TRBD2	TRBJ2-1	TRBV19	15	-	TGTGCCAGTAGTATAGCGACTAGCGATGTCTATGAGCAGTTCTTC	CASSIATSDVYEQFF
-	TRBJ2-5	TRBV2	16	-	TGTGCCAGCAGTGAAAGTTCGGGGGTGAGGGGAGAGACCCAGTACTTC	CASSESSGVRGETQYF
-	TRBJ1-2	TRBV19	15	-	TGTGCCAGTGAGGGGGTCACCTCCGACGACTATGGCTACACCTTC	CASEGVTSDDYGYTF
TRBD2	TRBJ2-1	TRBV4-1	16	-	TGCGCCAGCAGCCAGGCCACCGGGACTAGTTTTACTGAGCAGTTCTTC	CASSQATGTSFTEQFF
TRBD1	TRBJ1-2	TRBV7-9	15	-	TGTGCCATCATCCTCCAGGGGGCGCTGGGTTATGGCTACACCTTC	CAIILQGALGYGYTF
TRBD1	TRBJ2-7	TRBV15	15	-	TGTGCCACCAGCTCGGGGACAGGGGGCAAGTACGAGCAGTACTTC	CATSSGTGGKYEQYF
-	TRBJ2-5	TRBV19	17	-	TGTGCCAGTAGTGACCAGGGGGGGGATTTGGTGACGGAGACCCAGTACTTC	CASSDQGGDLVTETQYF
-	TRBJ2-4	TRBV11-2	17	few	TGTGCCAGCAGCTTAGTTGGGAGGGGGCTATTTGTGGACATTCAGTACTTC	CASSLVGRGLFVDIQYF
TRBD2	TRBJ2-1	TRBV27	17	-	TGTGCCAGCAGTTCGGATAGCGGGAGGGTCCCCTACAATGAGCAGTTCTTC	CASSSDSGRVPYNEQFF
TRBD1	TRBJ1-5	TRBV6-1	17	-	TGTGCCAGCAGTGAAAACATACAGGGGGACTTCAGTCAGCCCCAGCATTTT	CASSENIQGDFSQPQHF
-	TRBJ1-5	TRBV6-5	15	few	TGTGCCAGCAAAACAGGCAGGGACTACTATCAGCCCCAGCATTTT	CASKTGRDYYQPQHF
-	TRBJ1-1	TRBV21-1	12	few	TGTGCCACCACAGGGGAGAACACTGAAGCTTTCTTT	CATTGENTEAFF
TRBD1	TRBJ1-1	TRBV4-3	15	-	TGCGCCAGCAGCCAGAAGCCCCGGACAGGGCCTGAAGCTTTCTTT	CASSQKPRTGPEAFF
TRBD1	TRBJ2-7	TRBV18	14	few	TGTGCCAGCTCACTATCAGGACAGGGGAGGGAGCAGTACTTC	CASSLSGQGREQYF
TRBD1	TRBJ2-5	TRBV28	14	-	TGTGCCAGCAGTCGGACAGGGGGAAGAGAGACCCAGTACTTC	CASSRTGGRETQYF
TRBD1	TRBJ2-7	TRBV7-2	15	-	TGTGCCAGCAGCTTAGTAGCAGGGGGTACCTACGAGCAGTACTTC	CASSLVAGGTYEQYF
-	TRBJ1-1	TRBV7-7	15	-	TGTGCCAGCAGGGAACTACAGGGAGGGAACACTGAAGCTTTCTTT	CASRELQGGNTEAFF
-	TRBJ1-2	TRBV25-1	14	-	TGTGCCAGCAGTTATCACGGGCAGAACTATGGCTACACCTTC	CASSYHGQNYGYTF
TRBD2	TRBJ2-7	TRBV10-3	15	few	TGTGCCATCAGTGGGGCTAGCGGGAGTCTTTACGAGCAGTACTTC	CAISGASGSLYEQYF
-	TRBJ1-5	TRBV4-3	13	few	TGCGCCAGCAGCCAAGATGTCGGTCAGCCCCAGCATTTT	CASSQDVGQPQHF
-	TRBJ2-5	TRBV5-1	15	-	TGCGCCAGCAGCTTGGGCCAGCGGTCCGCCGAGACCCAGTACTTC	CASSLGQRSAETQYF
TRBD2	TRBJ2-1	TRBV9	16	once	TGTGCCAGCAGCGTTGGACTAGCGGGGAAATACAATGAGCAGTTCTTC	CASSVGLAGKYNEQFF
-	TRBJ1-1	TRBV7-3	14	few	TGTGCCAGCAGCTTTCTCGGGGGTGGCACTGAAGCTTTCTTT	CASSFLGGGTEAFF